Only a few counts were recorded for the clone carrying this T cell receptor beta chain. Its specificity is unknown. The sample is drawn from a study of blood T cells in healthy people across ages. Study results and caveats: There was a strong correlation between TCR beta diversity and naive T cell percentage. Roughly linear declines in TCR beta diversity per million T cells occurred with age.

Healthy Russian Caucasian donors spanned ages about 6 to 100 years. Sample-barcoded 5' priming and a J-beta primer mix drove a second PCR of about 6 to 12 cycles. TCRdb reprocessed the 5' RACE reads via MiXCR and lists one record per CDR3 protein. The sample holds 1.5 million to 1.9 million distinct CDR3 sequences, around 40% seen once. CDR1 and CDR2 from the germline V gene are MNHEY and SVGAGI. This CDR3 comprises 14 residues. With V trimmed by 2 bases and J by 5 bases, 4 bases remained unmatched. The receptor's source is a woman in her late teens or twenties in good health. The rearrangement links TRBV6-5 to TRBJ2-7; 9 nucleotides agree with TRBD1. The specimen was blood. The CDR3 protein is CASSYTGTGNEQYF. The CDR3 DNA follows: TGTGCCAGCAGTTACACCGGGACAGGGAACGAGCAGTACTTC.